This T cell receptor (beta chain) emerged from a study of T cells after yellow fever vaccination. Overall study findings and caveats: Once the booster was given, most primary-vaccination clones reappeared, at roughly 96% for CD4 and approximately 88% for CD8. Peak timing came faster in the weaker secondary response, day 5 versus 15.

Germline CDR1 reads KGHDR; CDR2 reads SFDVKD. This CDR3 is built from 16 residues. V was clipped by 2 bases and J by 4 bases, with 17 bases between them. As to this clonotype: Its antigen remains unknown.

The authors made TCR cDNA by 5'RACE template switching, adding a universal primer site and UMIs. Each CDR3 protein gets one entry after TCRdb re-called the 5' RACE reads with MiXCR. The sample consists of around 550,000 distinct CDR3 sequences, over 15% of them appearing once. The specimen comprised PBMCs, sampled 15 days after the yellow fever booster vaccination. The V call is TRBV24-1, the J call TRBJ2-7, with a weak D call TRBD2 (6 bases). This sequence originates from a young man who received the YFV17D yellow fever vaccine. CDR3 coding DNA: TGTGCCACCAGTGATTATAGCGGAACAAGACCGTACGAGCAGTACTTC. Protein: CATSDYSGTRPYEQYF.